The rows below give T cell receptor beta chains drawn from one sample of a study of T cell responses to AZD1222 COVID-19 vaccine. TCRdb keeps only in-frame clones here, not all; method: immunoSEQ multiplex PCR. Here the sample spans 150,000 or so clones, approximately 90% being singletons. Sequenced here: peripheral blood, sampled on day 0 of AZD1222 vaccination. Receptors were obtained from an adult in good health. Each CDR3 is given with its conserved first and last residue. A D gene is named only where the DNA matches it firmly. Rows may omit the clone size; those that give it use once, few, many or a size class.

few TRBJ1-6 TRBD1 TRBV27 CASSLWLGDRGNSPLHF TGTGCCAGCAGTTTATGGCTAGGGGACAGGGGTAATTCACCCCTCCACTTT
NA TRBJ1-3 NA TRBV6-5 CASNQGPGSGNTIYF TGTGCCAGCAACCAGGGACCGGGCTCTGGAAACACCATATATTTT
once TRBJ2-1 NA TRBV25-1 CASSEGVGSSYNEQFF TGTGCCAGCAGCGAGGGGGTCGGAAGCTCCTACAATGAGCAGTTCTTC
NA TRBJ2-1 TRBD2 TRBV11-2 CASSWTSGEGGDEQFF TGTGCCAGCAGCTGGACTAGCGGGGAGGGAGGAGATGAGCAGTTCTTC
once TRBJ1-3 NA TRBV12-3/TRBV12-4 CASRADLGNTIYF TGTGCCAGCAGGGCGGATCTTGGAAACACCATATATTTT
NA TRBJ1-6 NA TRBV6-5 CATSGGRTYNSPLHF TGTGCCACCTCGGGGGGGCGTACTTATAATTCACCCCTCCACTTT
NA TRBJ2-3 TRBD1 TRBV7-2 CASRIGQGPATQYF TGTGCCAGCAGGATCGGACAGGGGCCGGCTACGCAGTATTTT
NA TRBJ1-1 NA TRBV19 CASRRGGVNTEAFF TGTGCCAGTCGCAGGGGAGGGGTGAACACTGAAGCTTTCTTT
NA TRBJ1-1 NA TRBV9 CASSPQTLRDTEAFF TGTGCCAGCAGCCCCCAGACTTTGAGGGACACTGAAGCTTTCTTT
NA TRBJ1-2 TRBD1 TRBV6-5 CASTTGAGGYTF TGTGCCAGCACCACAGGGGCAGGAGGCTACACCTTC
NA TRBJ1-3 NA TRBV13 CASSVEGTGNTIYF TGTGCCAGCAGCGTAGAAGGGACAGGAAACACCATATATTTT
NA TRBJ1-1 NA TRBV5-1 CASIGQPNTEAFF TGCGCCAGCATAGGGCAGCCGAACACTGAAGCTTTCTTT
NA TRBJ2-7 NA TRBV3-1/TRBV3-2 CASSQVQGYEQYF TGTGCCAGCAGCCAGGTACAGGGCTACGAGCAGTACTTC
once TRBJ1-1 NA TRBV5-5 CASSLQGETEAFF TGTGCCAGCAGCTTGCAGGGAGAGACTGAAGCTTTCTTT
NA TRBJ2-3 TRBD1 TRBV27 CATYTGQGVIDTQYF TGTGCCACCTACACCGGACAGGGGGTGATAGATACGCAGTATTTT
few TRBJ1-1 NA TRBV5-1 CASSLLPSQSLRNTEAFF TGCGCCAGCAGCTTGCTTCCTTCACAGTCGTTGCGAAACACTGAAGCTTTCTTT
NA TRBJ1-2 NA TRBV19 CASRKTATNYGYTF TGTGCCAGTAGGAAAACAGCGACTAACTATGGCTACACCTTC
NA TRBJ2-3 NA TRBV9 CASSVEGSTDTQYF TGTGCCAGCAGCGTAGAGGGGAGCACAGATACGCAGTATTTT